A single sample gave rise to the 10 T cell receptor beta chains below, sequenced in a study of OX40 agonist ivuxolimab in advanced cancers. Profiled with immunoSEQ multiplex PCR; TCRdb holds only in-frame clones, not every one. The sample carries about 68,000 clones, roughly nine tenths recorded once. This specimen consisted of CD4+ or CD8+ T cells sorted from blood, obtained in a trial of the OX40 agonist ivuxolimab. All receptors come from an adult with an advanced solid tumor such as melanoma, head and neck, liver or kidney cancer.

The chain combines TRBV6-1 with TRBJ2-6; D not certain. V was trimmed by 3 bases and J by 0 bases, leaving 12 bases between them. The CDR3 has 17 residues. CDR1 and CDR2 (germline): MNHNS, SASEGT. As DNA, the CDR3 is TGTGCCAGCAGTGAGGTCAGAAAGTCCTCTGGGGCCAACGTCCTGACTTTC. It encodes CASSEVRKSSGANVLTF.

The genes are TRBV7-9 and TRBJ2-1; 10 bases map to TRBD2. The V segment lost 5 bases and the J segment 4 bases; nucleotides outside the gene matches: 14. This CDR3 comprises 18 residues. Germline CDR1 SEHNR, CDR2 FQNEAQ (reference sequence). CDR3 sequence: CASSNSLAGERGYNEQFF. CDR3 nucleotides: TGTGCCAGCAGCAATAGTCTAGCGGGAGAACGGGGATACAATGAGCAGTTCTTC.

The chain links TRBV5-1 to TRBJ1-1; D might be TRBD1 (5 bases). Between the trimmed V and J ends, which lost 4 bases and 8 bases, there was a span of 18 bases. Germline V gene data show CDR1 as SGHRS and CDR2 as YFSETQ. This CDR3 is built from 14 residues. Here the CDR3 reads CASSQDLGPVEAFF. The CDR3 DNA is TGCGCCAGCAGCCAGGACCTGGGGCCAGTGGAAGCTTTCTTT.

There are a few counts of this clone. The chain couples TRBV2 to TRBJ2-7; tentatively, D is TRBD2 (6 bases). The CDR3 has 15 amino acids. Trimming cost V 2 bases and J 2 bases, with 13 bases left between them. Germline CDR1 SNHLY, CDR2 FYNNEI. Written as DNA, the CDR3 is TGTGCCAGCAGTGAAAAGGGACTGCAGACCTACGAGCAGTACTTC. Translated, it gives CASSEKGLQTYEQYF.

The chain recombines TRBV4-2 with TRBJ2-7; 8 nucleotides match TRBD1. The CDR3 has 16 residues. CDR1 and CDR2 (germline): LGHNA, YNFKEQ. V lost 5 bases, J lost 3 bases, and 12 bases stayed unmatched. CDR3 sequence reads: CASSSRTTGVGYEQYF. CDR3 coding DNA: TGTGCCAGCAGCTCCAGAACGACAGGGGTTGGCTACGAGCAGTACTTC.

J is TRBJ2-1 and V is TRBV18, with TRBD2 identical over 8 bases. This CDR3 is 11 amino acids long. Germline loops: CDR1 KGHSH, CDR2 LQKENI. J was trimmed by 8 bases and V by 8 bases; bases with no gene match: 2. CDR3 protein: CASREGYEQFF. DNA of the CDR3: TGTGCCAGCCGGGAGGGGTATGAGCAGTTCTTC.

This rearrangement joins TRBV6-4 to TRBJ2-1; the D gene could be TRBD1 or TRBD2 (5 bases each). V was trimmed by 11 bases and J by 3 bases, leaving 23 bases between them. The CDR3 is 16 amino acids. CDR1 MRHNA and CDR2 SNTAGT come from the germline V gene. The CDR3 nucleotides are TGTGCCGCAGTTCGTATAGCTGAGGGGCTCTACAATGAGCAGTTCTTC. It codes for CAAVRIAEGLYNEQFF.

This clone appeared once. The rearrangement links TRBV6-5 to TRBJ1-5; D gene uncertain. Per germline, CDR1 MNHEY and CDR2 SVGAGI. CDR3 length: 15 amino acids. V gave up 0 bases and J gave up 8 bases, with 14 bases separating them. CDR3 sequence (DNA): TGTGCCAGCAGTTACTCAGCGGCCGCGCGGGAGCCCCAGCATTTT. It is translated as CASSYSAAAREPQHF.

This chain connects TRBV7-8 to TRBJ1-5; 7 bases map to TRBD1. V shed 0 bases, J shed 4 bases, and the junction held 9 bases outside the gene matches. There are 17 residues in the CDR3. Germline CDR1 and CDR2: SGHVS and FQNEAQ. CDR3: CASSLATRRQGNQPQHF. The CDR3 nucleotides are TGTGCCAGCAGCTTAGCCACCCGCCGACAGGGAAATCAGCCCCAGCATTTT.

The chain links TRBV7-3 to TRBJ2-7; 13 nucleotides match TRBD2. With 6 bases clipped from V and 7 bases from J, the junction kept 15 bases outside the gene matches. The germline V gene has CDR1 SGHTA and CDR2 FQGTGA. The CDR3 is 17 amino acids. CDR3: CASSTGTSGINSREQYF. Here the CDR3 DNA reads TGTGCCAGCAGTACCGGGACTAGCGGGATCAACTCCCGGGAGCAGTACTTC.